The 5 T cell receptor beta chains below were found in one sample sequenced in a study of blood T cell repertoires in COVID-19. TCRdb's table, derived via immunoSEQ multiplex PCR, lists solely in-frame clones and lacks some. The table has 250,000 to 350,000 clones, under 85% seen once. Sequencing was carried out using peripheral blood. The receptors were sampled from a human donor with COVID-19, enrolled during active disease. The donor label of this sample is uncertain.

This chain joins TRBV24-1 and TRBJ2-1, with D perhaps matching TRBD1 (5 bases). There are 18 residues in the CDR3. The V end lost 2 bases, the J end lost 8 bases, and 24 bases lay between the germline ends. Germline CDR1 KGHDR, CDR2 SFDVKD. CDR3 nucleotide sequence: TGTGCCACCAGTGATTCCTCACCTAAAGACAGCCCTGGCGATGAGCAGTTCTTC. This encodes CATSDSSPKDSPGDEQFF.

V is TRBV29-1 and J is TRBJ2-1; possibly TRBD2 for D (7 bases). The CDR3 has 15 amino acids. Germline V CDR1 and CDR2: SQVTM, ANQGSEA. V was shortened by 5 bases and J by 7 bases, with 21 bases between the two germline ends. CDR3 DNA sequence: TGCAGCGTTAGTAGGGGGGGGAGAAGTACGAATGAGCAGTTCTTC. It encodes CSVSRGGRSTNEQFF.

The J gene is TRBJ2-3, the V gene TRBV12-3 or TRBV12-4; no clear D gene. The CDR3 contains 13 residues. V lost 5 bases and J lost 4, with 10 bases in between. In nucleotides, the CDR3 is TGTGCCAGCAGTCCGATGAGTTCAGATACGCAGTATTTT. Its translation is CASSPMSSDTQYF.

The CDR3 region is CASTTDDRESANTGELFF. The CDR3, as DNA: TGCGCCAGCACCACTGATGATCGGGAGTCGGCGAACACCGGGGAGCTGTTTTTT. The V call is TRBV23-1, the J call TRBJ2-2, with a weak D call TRBD2 (6 bases). TRBV23-1 is an open reading frame, and its role is uncertain. V lost 7 bases, J lost 0 bases, and 21 bases lay in between. CDR3 size: 18 residues.

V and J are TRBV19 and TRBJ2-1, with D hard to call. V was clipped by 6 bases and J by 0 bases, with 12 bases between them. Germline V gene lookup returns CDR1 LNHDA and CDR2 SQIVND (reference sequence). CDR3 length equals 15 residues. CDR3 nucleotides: TGTGCCAGTAGGCCAGCGCAGAGCTCCTACAATGAGCAGTTCTTC. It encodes CASRPAQSSYNEQFF.